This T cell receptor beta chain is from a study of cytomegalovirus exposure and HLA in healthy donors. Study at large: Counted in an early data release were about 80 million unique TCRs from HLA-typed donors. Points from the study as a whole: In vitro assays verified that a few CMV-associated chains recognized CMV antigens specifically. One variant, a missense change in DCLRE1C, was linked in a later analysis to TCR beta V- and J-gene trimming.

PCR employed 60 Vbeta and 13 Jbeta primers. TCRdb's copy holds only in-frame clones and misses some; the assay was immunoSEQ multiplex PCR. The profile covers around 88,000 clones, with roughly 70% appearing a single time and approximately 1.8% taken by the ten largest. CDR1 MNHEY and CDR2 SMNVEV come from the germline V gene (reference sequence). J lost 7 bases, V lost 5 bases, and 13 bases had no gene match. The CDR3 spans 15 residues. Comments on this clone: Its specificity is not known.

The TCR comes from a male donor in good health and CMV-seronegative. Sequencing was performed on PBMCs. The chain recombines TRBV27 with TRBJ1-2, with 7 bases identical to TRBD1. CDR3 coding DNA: TGTGCCAGCAGTCCCCAGGGGGGAGGCCCGCGTGGCTACACCTTC. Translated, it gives CASSPQGGGPRGYTF.